This T cell receptor beta chain originates from a study of T cells in localized non-small cell lung cancer. Study-wide results and limits: Exceeding tumor, uninvolved adjacent lung had the highest T cell clonality. With higher T cell density in blood came longer overall survival. In adjacent lung, a median roughly 62 of the top 100 tumor clones were found. Only one tumor region was sequenced, so heterogeneity remains possible.

Germline-derived CDR1 and CDR2 are SGHNT and YYREEE (reference sequence). The CDR3 is made up of 15 amino acids. V was cut by 0 bases and J by 0 bases, with 9 bases left in between. Clones were read by immunoSEQ multiplex PCR, and TCRdb kept only the in-frame ones, dropping some. The sample lists roughly 16,000 clones, around 84% seen once, with 23% in the top ten. This clone was observed a few times. The antigen is not known. Sequenced here: peripheral blood, sampled before any cancer treatment. The chain carries TRBV5-4 and TRBJ1-1; no clear D gene. This TCR came from a male donor at least 60 years old with stage I lung adenocarcinoma. CDR3 residues: CASSLEKVMNTEAFF. The CDR3 DNA reads as TGTGCCAGCAGCTTGGAAAAGGTGATGAACACTGAAGCTTTCTTT.